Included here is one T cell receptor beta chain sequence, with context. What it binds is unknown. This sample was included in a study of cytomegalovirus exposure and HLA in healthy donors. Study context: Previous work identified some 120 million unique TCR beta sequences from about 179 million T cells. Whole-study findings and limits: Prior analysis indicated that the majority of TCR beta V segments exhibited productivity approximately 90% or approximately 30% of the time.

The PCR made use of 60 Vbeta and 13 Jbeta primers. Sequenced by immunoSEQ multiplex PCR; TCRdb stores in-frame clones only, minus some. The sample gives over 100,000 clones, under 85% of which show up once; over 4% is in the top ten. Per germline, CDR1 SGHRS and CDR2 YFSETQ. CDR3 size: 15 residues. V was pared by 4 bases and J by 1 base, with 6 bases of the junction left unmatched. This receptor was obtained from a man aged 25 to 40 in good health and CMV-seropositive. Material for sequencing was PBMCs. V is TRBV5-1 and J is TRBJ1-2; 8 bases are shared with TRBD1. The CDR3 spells CASSPDRAINYGYTF. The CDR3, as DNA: TGCGCCAGCAGCCCGGACAGGGCCATTAACTATGGCTACACCTTC.